This paragraph covers one TCR beta chain sequence. The same CDR3 can be traced to other DNA sequences in this sample. This specimen comes from a study of technical replicates of blood from a few donors. Clones were sequenced by immunoSEQ multiplex PCR, and TCRdb holds only the in-frame ones, with some missing. The sample yields 76,000 or so clones, more than 85% seen once. The CDR3 is made up of 14 amino acids. The germline V and J ends were trimmed by 0 bases and 0 bases, with 7 bases remaining between them. CDR1 and CDR2 (germline): SGDLS, YYNGEE. The source of this sequence is a human donor in good health. The chain couples TRBV9 to TRBJ2-7; the D gene is possibly TRBD1 (5 bases). The specimen sequenced was T cells isolated from PBMCs. The CDR3 protein is CASSVGGSSYEQYF. As DNA, the CDR3 is TGTGCCAGCAGCGTAGGGGGCAGCTCCTACGAGCAGTACTTC.